The 4 T cell receptor beta chains in this list originate from one sample, sequenced in a study of blood T cell repertoires in COVID-19. TCRdb's copy holds only in-frame clones and misses some; the assay was immunoSEQ multiplex PCR. The data show about 150,000 clones, about four fifths seen once. The sequenced material came from peripheral blood. These TCRs come from a man younger than 40 with COVID-19, enrolled during active disease.

The rearrangement joins TRBV28 to TRBJ2-7; 12 bases are shared with TRBD2. The ends lost 9 bases at V and 7 bases at J; junction bases unmatched: 13. The CDR3 spans 15 residues. The germline V gene has CDR1 MDHEN and CDR2 SYDVKM. The CDR3 DNA is TGTGCCAGTGGACTAGCGGGGATCGGCGTGGGGGAGCAGTACTTC. Amino acids: CASGLAGIGVGEQYF.

The rearrangement joins TRBV9 to TRBJ1-6, with a tentative D call TRBD1 (5 bases). There are 15 residues in the CDR3. Per the germline V gene, CDR1 is SGDLS and CDR2 is YYNGEE. Trimming pared 4 bases from V and 7 bases from J, leaving 15 bases between. The CDR3 DNA follows: TGTGCCAGCAGCTTAGAGGGGCAGCAGAATTCACCCCTCCACTTT. This translates into CASSLEGQQNSPLHF.

V gene TRBV2 combines with J gene TRBJ2-7; 8 nucleotides agree with TRBD2. V gave up 6 bases and J gave up 0 bases; unmatched junction bases: 7. There are 15 residues in the CDR3. The germline CDR1 and CDR2 sequences are SNHLY and FYNNEI. CDR3 DNA: TGTGCCAGCAGGGCGGCGGGGGGCAGCTCCTACGAGCAGTACTTC. Its translation: CASRAAGGSSYEQYF.

This chain links TRBV27 with TRBJ2-2, with 9 positions matching TRBD2. CDR1 and CDR2 from the germline V gene are MNHEY and SMNVEV (reference sequence). The V and J ends lost 7 bases and 2 bases, in that order; junction bases with no gene match: 11. CDR3 length equals 17 residues. CDR3 in amino acids: CASTLYSGRTNTGELFF. The CDR3 bases are TGTGCCAGCACCTTATATAGCGGGAGAACAAACACCGGGGAGCTGTTTTTT.